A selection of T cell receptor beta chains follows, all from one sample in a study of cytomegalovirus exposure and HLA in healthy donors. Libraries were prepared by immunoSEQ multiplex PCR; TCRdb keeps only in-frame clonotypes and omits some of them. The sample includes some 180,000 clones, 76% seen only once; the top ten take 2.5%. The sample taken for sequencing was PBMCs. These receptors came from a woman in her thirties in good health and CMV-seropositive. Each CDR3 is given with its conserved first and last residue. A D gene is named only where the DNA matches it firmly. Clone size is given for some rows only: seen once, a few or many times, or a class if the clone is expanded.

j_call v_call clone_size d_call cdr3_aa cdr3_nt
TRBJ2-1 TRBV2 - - CASSIRGRQLNEQFF TGTGCCAGCAGTATCCGGGGGAGACAGCTCAATGAGCAGTTCTTC
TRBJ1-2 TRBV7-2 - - CASSWEQGRLNYGYTF TGTGCCAGCAGCTGGGAACAGGGTCGCTTGAACTATGGCTACACCTTC
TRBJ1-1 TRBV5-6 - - CASSFLPHRNTEAFF TGTGCCAGCAGCTTCTTACCCCACAGAAACACTGAAGCTTTCTTT
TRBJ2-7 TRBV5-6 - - CASSPRASPAGYEQYF TGTGCCAGCAGCCCGCGGGCCAGCCCTGCGGGCTACGAGCAGTACTTC
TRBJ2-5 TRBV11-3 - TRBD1 CASSSRDRGETQYF TGTGCCAGCAGCTCCAGGGACAGGGGAGAGACCCAGTACTTC
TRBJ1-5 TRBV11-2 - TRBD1 CASSPGQGMQPQHF TGTGCCAGCAGCCCAGGACAGGGTATGCAGCCCCAGCATTTT
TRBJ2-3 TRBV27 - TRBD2 CASSRAGATTDTQYF TGTGCCAGCAGTAGAGCGGGGGCCACCACAGATACGCAGTATTTT
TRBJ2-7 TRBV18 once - CASSPGGFYEQYF TGTGCCAGCTCACCTGGAGGGTTTTACGAGCAGTACTTC
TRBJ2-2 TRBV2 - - CASSEGRNTGELFF TGTGCCAGCAGTGAAGGCAGAAACACCGGGGAGCTGTTTTTT
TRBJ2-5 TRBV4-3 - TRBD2 CASSQDLYGTSGVPNKETQYF TGCGCCAGCAGCCAAGATCTCTACGGGACTAGCGGGGTGCCCAACAAAGAGACCCAGTACTTC
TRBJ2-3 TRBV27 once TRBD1 CASSPTGGPDTQYF TGTGCCAGCAGTCCAACAGGGGGCCCAGATACGCAGTATTTT
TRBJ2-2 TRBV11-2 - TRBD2 CASNPKAGGNTGELFF TGTGCCAGCAACCCTAAAGCGGGGGGGAACACCGGGGAGCTGTTTTTT
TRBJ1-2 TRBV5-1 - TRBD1 CASSRRTGDGGYTF TGCGCCAGCAGCCGCCGGACAGGGGATGGTGGCTACACCTTC
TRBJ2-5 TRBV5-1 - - CASSLAPGNQETQYF TGCGCCAGCAGCTTGGCTCCGGGAAATCAAGAGACCCAGTACTTC
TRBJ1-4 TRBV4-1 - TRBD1 CASSQDRDRGNEKLFF TGCGCCAGCAGCCAAGACCGGGACAGGGGAAATGAAAAACTGTTTTTT
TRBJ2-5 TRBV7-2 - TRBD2 CASSPGGGGLETQYF TGTGCCAGCAGTCCTGGTGGCGGGGGTCTAGAGACCCAGTACTTC
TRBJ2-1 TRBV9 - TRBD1 CASSEDRGYNEQFF TGTGCCAGCAGCGAGGACAGGGGCTACAATGAGCAGTTCTTC
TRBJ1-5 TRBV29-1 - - CSVAGGNQPQHF TGCAGCGTGGCTGGTGGCAATCAGCCCCAGCATTTT
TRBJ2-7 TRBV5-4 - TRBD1 CASSLGQGSYEQYF TGTGCCAGCAGCTTGGGACAGGGAAGCTACGAGCAGTACTTC
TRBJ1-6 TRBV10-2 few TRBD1 CASSERGLTYNSPLHF TGCGCCAGCAGTGAAAGGGGGCTAACCTATAATTCACCCCTCCACTTT
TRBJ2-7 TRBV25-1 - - CASSDWGAGDTGSYEQYF TGTGCCAGCAGTGATTGGGGAGCAGGGGACACAGGATCCTACGAGCAGTACTTC
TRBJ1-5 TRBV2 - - CASSVYSNQPQHF TGTGCCAGCAGTGTCTATAGCAATCAGCCCCAGCATTTT
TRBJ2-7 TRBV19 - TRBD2 CASITTSLSSYEQYF TGTGCCAGTATTACGACTAGCTTGAGCTCCTACGAGCAGTACTTC
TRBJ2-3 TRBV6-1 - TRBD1 CASSGQGARGTDTQYF TGTGCCAGCAGTGGACAGGGGGCGAGGGGCACAGATACGCAGTATTTT
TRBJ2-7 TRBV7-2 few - CASSFHFSYEQYF TGTGCCAGCAGCTTCCACTTTTCCTACGAGCAGTACTTC
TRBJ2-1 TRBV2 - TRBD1 CASSARTGRSYNEQFF TGTGCCAGCAGCGCCCGGACAGGGAGATCCTACAATGAGCAGTTCTTC
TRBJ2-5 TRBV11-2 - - CASSVRQGLETQYF TGTGCCAGCAGCGTACGTCAGGGGCTGGAGACCCAGTACTTC
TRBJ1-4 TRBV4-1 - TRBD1 CASSQAPDRGSEKLFF TGCGCCAGCAGCCAAGCCCCGGACAGGGGGAGTGAAAAACTGTTTTTT
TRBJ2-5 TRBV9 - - CASSGGLGETQYF TGTGCCAGCAGCGGCGGACTTGGGGAGACCCAGTACTTC
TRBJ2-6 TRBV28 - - CASSLGRASGANVLTF TGTGCCAGCAGTTTAGGCAGGGCGTCTGGGGCCAACGTCCTGACTTTC
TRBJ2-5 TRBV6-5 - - CASSYRPAGETQYF TGTGCCAGCAGTTATCGCCCCGCCGGAGAGACCCAGTACTTC
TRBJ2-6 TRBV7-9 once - CSSSLWGGGTGANVLTF TGTTCCAGCAGCTTATGGGGAGGGGGAACTGGGGCCAACGTCCTGACTTTC
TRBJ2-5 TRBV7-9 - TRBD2 CASSPLAGRETQYF TGTGCCAGCAGCCCACTAGCGGGGCGAGAGACCCAGTACTTC
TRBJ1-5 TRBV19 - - CASSATGQPQHF TGTGCCAGTAGTGCCACCGGGCAGCCCCAGCATTTT
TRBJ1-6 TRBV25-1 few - CASSEYVGPLGNSPLHF TGTGCCAGCAGTGAATACGTGGGCCCCCTTGGGAATTCACCCCTCCACTTT
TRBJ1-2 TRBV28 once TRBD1 CASSPGTGVGYTF TGTGCCAGCAGTCCCGGGACAGGGGTAGGCTACACCTTC
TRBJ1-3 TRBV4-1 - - CASSRQSSGNTIYF TGCGCCAGCAGCCGACAGAGCTCTGGAAACACCATATATTTT
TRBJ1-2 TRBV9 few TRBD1 CASSGNRGHTF TGTGCCAGCAGCGGAAACAGGGGACACACCTTC
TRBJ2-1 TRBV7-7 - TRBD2 CASQLAGGLEQFF TGTGCCAGCCAACTAGCGGGGGGGCTGGAGCAGTTCTTC
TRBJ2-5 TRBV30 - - CAWSPQETQYF TGTGCCTGGAGCCCCCAGGAGACCCAGTACTTC
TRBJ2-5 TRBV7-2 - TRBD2 CASSWGGAAETQYF TGTGCCAGCAGCTGGGGAGGGGCTGCTGAGACCCAGTACTTC
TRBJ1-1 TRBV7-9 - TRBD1 CASSLGQGTEAFF TGTGCCAGCAGCTTAGGACAGGGCACTGAAGCTTTCTTT
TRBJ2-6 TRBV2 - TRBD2 CASSEVGASGGVSGANVLTF TGTGCCAGCAGTGAAGTGGGGGCTAGCGGGGGGGTCTCTGGGGCCAACGTCCTGACTTTC
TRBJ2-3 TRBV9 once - CASSPLWGGASPSTDTQYF TGTGCCAGCAGCCCTCTCTGGGGGGGGGCCTCCCCAAGCACAGATACGCAGTATTTT
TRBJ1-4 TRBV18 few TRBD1 CASSPGTGGSEKLFF TGTGCCAGCTCACCAGGGACAGGGGGCAGTGAAAAACTGTTTTTT
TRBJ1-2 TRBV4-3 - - CASSQDLRRVNYGYTF TGCGCCAGCAGCCAAGATCTCCGCAGGGTGAACTATGGCTACACCTTC
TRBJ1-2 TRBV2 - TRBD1 CASNGQGLDGYTF TGTGCCAGCAACGGACAGGGTTTGGATGGCTACACCTTC
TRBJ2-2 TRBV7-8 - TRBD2 CASSLLPAGANTGELFF TGTGCCAGCAGTTTACTACCAGCGGGGGCGAACACCGGGGAGCTGTTTTTT
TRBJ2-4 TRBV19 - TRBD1 CASSSGTGRHIQYF TGTGCCAGTAGTTCCGGGACAGGGCGTCACATTCAGTACTTC
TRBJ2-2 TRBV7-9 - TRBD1 CASSSRGSLGGELFF TGTGCCAGCAGCTCCAGGGGGAGTTTAGGCGGGGAGCTGTTTTTT
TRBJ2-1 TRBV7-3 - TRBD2 CASSPGGKGDEQFF TGTGCCAGCAGCCCGGGGGGGAAGGGGGATGAGCAGTTCTTC
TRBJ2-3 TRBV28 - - CASSLSGSTYTQYF TGTGCCAGCAGTTTATCCGGGAGCACTTATACGCAGTATTTT
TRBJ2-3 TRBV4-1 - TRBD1 CASSLTGIADTQYF TGCGCCAGCAGCTTGACAGGGATTGCAGATACGCAGTATTTT
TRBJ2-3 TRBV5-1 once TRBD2 CASSIQRGVGDTQYF TGCGCCAGCAGCATCCAGCGGGGGGTCGGGGATACGCAGTATTTT
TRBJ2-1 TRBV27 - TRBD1 CASSPLDRGPYNEQFF TGTGCCAGCAGTCCCCTGGACAGGGGGCCCTACAATGAGCAGTTCTTC
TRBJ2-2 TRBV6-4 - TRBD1 CASSDDRANSGELFF TGTGCCAGCAGTGACGACAGGGCTAACTCCGGGGAGCTGTTTTTT
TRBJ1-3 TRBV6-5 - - CASSLGVGTTGNTIYF TGTGCCAGCAGTTTGGGGGTCGGGACAACTGGAAACACCATATATTTT
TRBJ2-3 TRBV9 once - CASSVGLIRTSTSTDTQYF TGTGCCAGCAGCGTAGGCCTCATACGTACCTCGACTAGCACAGATACGCAGTATTTT
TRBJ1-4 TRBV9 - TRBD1 CASSQDRGGEKLFF TGTGCCAGCAGCCAGGACAGGGGCGGTGAAAAACTGTTTTTT
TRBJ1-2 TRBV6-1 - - CASSDWARGNGYTF TGTGCCAGCAGTGACTGGGCCAGGGGAAATGGCTACACCTTC